This record covers a single T cell receptor beta chain. The specificity of this receptor is unknown. Base quality data are lacking; no much larger clone is found one base away. Patients with a history of autoimmune disease or receiving systemic immunosuppression were excluded from the trial. Peripheral blood for TCR sequencing was collected from all dose cohorts at baseline, on cycle 4 day 1, and on cycle 7 day 1. Samples were obtained from an open-label, multicenter, first-in-human phase I dose-escalation trial of ivuxolimab. Adults with locally advanced or metastatic head and neck squamous cell, hepatocellular, melanoma or renal cell carcinoma were enrolled in the trial. CD4+ and CD8+ T cells were sorted separately from peripheral blood before TCR sequencing. Reading from cysteine to phenylalanine, the CDR3 counts 16 amino acids. The sequence is cut down to CDR3 DNA, 48 bases in frame from base 1. CDR1 and CDR2 are drawn from the germline V gene: KGHSH, LQKENI. Unmatched junction bases come to 5, with V trimmed by 1 base and J by 2 bases.

The data were obtained in a study of OX40 agonist ivuxolimab in advanced cancers. A note on the overall study: Ivuxolimab was an agonistic, fully human IgG2 monoclonal antibody directed against OX40 (CD134), a costimulatory receptor. Intravenous ivuxolimab was administered to patients every 2 weeks at six dose levels: 0.01, 0.1, 0.3, 1.5, 3 and 10 mg/kg. Prior anti-PD-1, anti-PD-L1 or anti-CTLA-4 therapy was permitted, and approximately 42% of dose-escalation patients had received checkpoint inhibitors. Of the approximately 54 patients in dose escalation, around 19 had hepatocellular carcinoma, around 15 had melanoma, 9 had renal cell carcinoma and 9 had head and neck cancer. Three dose-escalation patients achieved partial responses, one with hepatocellular carcinoma and two with cutaneous melanoma. The paper reports the monotherapy dose-escalation portion (N of about 56 patients) of the phase I ivuxolimab trial. In the dose-escalation cohort, over 65% of patients were male, and the mean age was approximately 60 years, with a range of 23 to 79. The purpose of peripheral TCRbeta sequencing was to test whether ivuxolimab changed TCR sequence diversity and led to clonal T-cell expansion.

Genomic DNA was isolated from the sorted cells so that the TCRbeta CDR3 region could be sequenced. TCRbeta CDR3 regions were sequenced using the immunoSEQ Assay. Not all clones reach the TCRdb copy of this immuneACCESS table, which keeps in-frame sequences only. Checked studies attribute under half of the gap to unresolved V genes and leave the rest unexplained. In this sample the table shows some 50,000 clones, roughly four fifths of which occur a single time. 0.69% of the sample is in the top ten clones. What the study reported, not specific to this receptor: After ivuxolimab, CD8+ T cells had more expanded clones than CD4+ T cells on average. The antigen specificity of the clonally expanded peripheral T cells was not determined. Partial responders in the 0.1-3.0 mg/kg groups had among the lowest normalized peripheral clonal expansion, especially among CD8+ T cells. At doses of 0.1 to 3.0 mg/kg, clonal expansion of both CD4+ and CD8+ T cells in blood was seen between baseline and week 6. Low levels of normalized T-cell clonal expansion were also seen in some patients who did not respond.

The material was CD4+ or CD8+ T cells sorted from blood, obtained in a trial of the OX40 agonist ivuxolimab. This receptor chain uses TRBV18 and TRBJ2-3; TRBD2 lines up with 8 middle nucleotides. This receptor was taken from an adult with an advanced solid tumor such as melanoma, head and neck, liver or kidney cancer. Here the CDR3 is given as CASSPLAGGNTDTQYF. DNA sequence: TGTGCCAGCTCACCACTCGCGGGGGGCAACACAGATACGCAGTATTTT.